This T cell receptor beta chain emerged from a study of siplizumab effects on memory and regulatory T cells. Study results and caveats: Mapping to unstimulated subsets was achieved for only a minor fraction of alloreactive clones. Greater diversity than memory cells seemed evident in naive T cells, which also appeared to be major alloresponse contributors. Researchers did not confirm the suppressive function of proliferating Tregs from siplizumab cultures.

On this clone: The target antigen is unknown.

Germline V lookup: CDR1 MNHNY, CDR2 SVGAGI (reference sequence). The CDR3 runs 14 residues. Trimming left V 4 bases short and J 8 bases short, with 14 bases between. Per-sample assaying covered roughly 10^5 TCR templates. TCRdb keeps only in-frame clones here, not all; method: immunoSEQ multiplex PCR. The sample contains 100,000 or so clones, around 92% of which appear only once. The sequence derives from a human donor in good health. Sequenced: CD4+ T cells sorted from blood. The chain joins TRBV6-6 to TRBJ1-4; D possibly corresponds to TRBD1 (6 bases). In nucleotides, the CDR3 is TGTGCCAGCAGTTCGGCAGGGGCGGGGGAAAAACTGTTTTTT. It translates to CASSSAGAGEKLFF.